This is a list of T cell receptor beta chains from one sample in a study of T-cell memory formation after mild COVID-19. TCRdb independently ran MiXCR on the 5' RACE reads; one entry per CDR3 protein. This table holds 560,000 or so distinct CDR3 sequences, around 16% found once. The specimen was PBMCs or a T cell subset sorted from them (not recorded which). The receptors were sampled from an adult woman who had mild COVID-19 (a few samples of this study predate the infection). Cell type and time point are not known. Each CDR3 is given with its conserved first and last residue. The order of the fields is CDR3 DNA, CDR3 protein, J gene, clone size, V gene, D gene. D genes are given only for firm matches. Rows may omit the clone size; those that give it use once, few, many or a size class.

DNA: TGTGCCAGCAGCGCGGGGACAGCCCACTTGCTCACAGATACGCAGTATTTT; CDR3: CASSAGTAHLLTDTQYF; J: TRBJ2-3; size: -; V: TRBV7-2; D: -
DNA: TGTGCCAGCGACAAGGGAAGTGGCACTGAAGCTTTCTTT; CDR3: CASDKGSGTEAFF; J: TRBJ1-1; size: -; V: TRBV18; D: -
DNA: TGCAGTGCTAGAACTTCAGGGGGCGCAGGCTATGGCTACACCTTC; CDR3: CSARTSGGAGYGYTF; J: TRBJ1-2; size: -; V: TRBV20-1; D: TRBD1
DNA: TGTGCCACCAGTGATTTGCGGCTAGCGGGAACCGGGGAGCTGTTTTTT; CDR3: CATSDLRLAGTGELFF; J: TRBJ2-2; size: -; V: TRBV24-1; D: TRBD2
DNA: TGTGCCTGGAGACCACTAGCGGGGACCTACGAGCAGTACTTC; CDR3: CAWRPLAGTYEQYF; J: TRBJ2-7; size: -; V: TRBV30; D: TRBD2
DNA: TGTGCCAGCAGTTGGCAGGGAGACTATGGCTACACCTTC; CDR3: CASSWQGDYGYTF; J: TRBJ1-2; size: -; V: TRBV6-5; D: -
DNA: TGTGCCAGCAGCCAAGTTAGCGGGAGGACGGACCGAGATGAGCAGTTCTTC; CDR3: CASSQVSGRTDRDEQFF; J: TRBJ2-1; size: -; V: TRBV4-2; D: TRBD2
DNA: TGTGCCAGCAGTTTCGGACAGCCGAACACCGGGGAGCTGTTTTTT; CDR3: CASSFGQPNTGELFF; J: TRBJ2-2; size: few; V: TRBV6-6; D: -
DNA: TGTGCCAGCAGCTCGGGACGGTGGGGCACCGGGGAGCTGTTTTTT; CDR3: CASSSGRWGTGELFF; J: TRBJ2-2; size: few; V: TRBV5-6; D: -
DNA: TGCAGTGCCCGATTCGCGAACACCGGGGAGCTGTTTTTT; CDR3: CSARFANTGELFF; J: TRBJ2-2; size: -; V: TRBV20-1; D: -
DNA: -; CDR3: CSARDSGQGVGTQYF; J: TRBJ2-5; size: -; V: TRBV20-1; D: -
DNA: TGCGCCAGCAGCTTGGGTCCGGGAACAGATACGCAGTATTTT; CDR3: CASSLGPGTDTQYF; J: TRBJ2-3; size: many; V: TRBV5-1; D: -
DNA: TGCAGTGCTAGGGATCAAGCGGGACTAGCAACCAATGAGCAGTTCTTC; CDR3: CSARDQAGLATNEQFF; J: TRBJ2-1; size: many; V: TRBV20-1; D: TRBD2
DNA: TGTGCCAGCAGCCCGAACGGGCGCGAGCAGTACTTC; CDR3: CASSPNGREQYF; J: TRBJ2-7; size: -; V: TRBV7-2; D: -
DNA: TGTGCCAGCAGCTTAGAGGGGCCTAGCCGTCGTTTGAGGGGGGCCAACGTCCTGACTTTC; CDR3: CASSLEGPSRRLRGANVLTF; J: TRBJ2-6; size: few; V: TRBV7-2; D: -